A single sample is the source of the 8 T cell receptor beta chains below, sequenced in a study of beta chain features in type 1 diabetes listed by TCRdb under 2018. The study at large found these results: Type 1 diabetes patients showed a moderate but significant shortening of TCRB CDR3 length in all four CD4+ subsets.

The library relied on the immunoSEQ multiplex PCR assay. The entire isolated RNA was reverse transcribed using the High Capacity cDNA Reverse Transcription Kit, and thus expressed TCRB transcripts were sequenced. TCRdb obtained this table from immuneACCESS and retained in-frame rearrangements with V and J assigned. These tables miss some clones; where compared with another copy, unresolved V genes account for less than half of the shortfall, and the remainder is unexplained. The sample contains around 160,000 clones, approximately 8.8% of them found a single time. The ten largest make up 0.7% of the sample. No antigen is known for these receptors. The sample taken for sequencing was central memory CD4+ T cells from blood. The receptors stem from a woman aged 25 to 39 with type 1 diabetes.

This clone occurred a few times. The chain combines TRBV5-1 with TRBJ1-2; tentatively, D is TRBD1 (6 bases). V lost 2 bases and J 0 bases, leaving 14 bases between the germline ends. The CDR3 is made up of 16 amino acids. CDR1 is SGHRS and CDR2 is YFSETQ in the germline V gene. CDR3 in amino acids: CASSFGPDRANYGYTF. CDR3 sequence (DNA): TGCGCCAGCAGCTTCGGCCCGGACAGAGCTAACTATGGCTACACCTTC.

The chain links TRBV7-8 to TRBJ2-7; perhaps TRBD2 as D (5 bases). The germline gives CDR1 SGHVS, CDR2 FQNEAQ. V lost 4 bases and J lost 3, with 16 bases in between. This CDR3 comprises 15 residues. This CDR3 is CASSSYKEGNYEQYF. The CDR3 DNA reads TGTGCCAGCAGCTCATATAAAGAGGGAAACTACGAGCAGTACTTC.

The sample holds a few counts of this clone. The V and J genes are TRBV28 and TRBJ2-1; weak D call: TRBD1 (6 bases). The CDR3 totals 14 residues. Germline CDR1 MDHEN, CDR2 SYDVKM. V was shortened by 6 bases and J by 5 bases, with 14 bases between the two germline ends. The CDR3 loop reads CASRFNRDHNEQFF. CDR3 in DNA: TGTGCCAGCAGATTTAACAGGGACCACAATGAGCAGTTCTTC.

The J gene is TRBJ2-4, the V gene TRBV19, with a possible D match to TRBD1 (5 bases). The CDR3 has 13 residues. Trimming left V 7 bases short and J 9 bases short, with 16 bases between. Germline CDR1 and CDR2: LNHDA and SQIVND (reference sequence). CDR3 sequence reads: CASIGQGNGIQYF. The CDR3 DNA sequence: TGTGCCAGTATAGGGCAGGGTAATGGCATTCAGTACTTC.

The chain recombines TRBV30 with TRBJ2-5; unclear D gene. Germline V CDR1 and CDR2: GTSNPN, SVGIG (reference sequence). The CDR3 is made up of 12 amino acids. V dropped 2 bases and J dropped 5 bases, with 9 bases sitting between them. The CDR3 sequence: CAWSPRVETQYF. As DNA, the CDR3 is TGTGCCTGGAGTCCTAGAGTGGAGACCCAGTACTTC.

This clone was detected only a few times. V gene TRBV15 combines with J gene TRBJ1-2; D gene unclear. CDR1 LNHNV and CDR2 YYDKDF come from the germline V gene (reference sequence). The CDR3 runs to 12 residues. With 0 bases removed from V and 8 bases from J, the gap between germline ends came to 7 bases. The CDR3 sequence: CATSRENVGYTF. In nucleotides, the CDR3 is TGTGCCACCAGCAGAGAAAATGTAGGCTACACCTTC.

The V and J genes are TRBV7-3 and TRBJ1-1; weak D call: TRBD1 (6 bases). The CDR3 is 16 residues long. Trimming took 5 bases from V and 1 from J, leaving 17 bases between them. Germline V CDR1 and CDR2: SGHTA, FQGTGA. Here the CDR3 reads CASSRGAGTQNTEAFF. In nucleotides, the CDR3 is TGTGCCAGCAGCCGGGGGGCCGGGACACAGAACACTGAAGCTTTCTTT.

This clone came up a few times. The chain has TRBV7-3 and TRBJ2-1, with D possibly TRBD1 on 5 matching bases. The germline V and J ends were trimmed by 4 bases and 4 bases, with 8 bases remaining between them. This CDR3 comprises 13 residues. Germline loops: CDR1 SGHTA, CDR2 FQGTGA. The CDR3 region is CASSWGQYNEQFF. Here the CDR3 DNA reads TGTGCCAGCAGCTGGGGCCAATACAATGAGCAGTTCTTC.